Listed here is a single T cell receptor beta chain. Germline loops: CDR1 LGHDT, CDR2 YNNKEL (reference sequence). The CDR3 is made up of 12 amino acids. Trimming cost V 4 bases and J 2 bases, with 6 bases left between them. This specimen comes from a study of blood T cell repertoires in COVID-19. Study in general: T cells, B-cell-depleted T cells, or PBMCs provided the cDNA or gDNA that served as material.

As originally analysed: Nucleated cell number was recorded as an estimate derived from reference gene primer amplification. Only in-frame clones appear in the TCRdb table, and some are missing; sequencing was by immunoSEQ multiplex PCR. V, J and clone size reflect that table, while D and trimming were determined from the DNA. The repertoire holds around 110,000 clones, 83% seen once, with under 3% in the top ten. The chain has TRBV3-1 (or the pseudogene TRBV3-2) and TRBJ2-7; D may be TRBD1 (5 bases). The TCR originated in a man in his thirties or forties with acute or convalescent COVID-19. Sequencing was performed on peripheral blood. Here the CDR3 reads CASSRTPYEQYV. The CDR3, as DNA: TGTGCCAGCAGCCGGACACCCTACGAGCAGTACGTC.